The 10 T cell receptor beta chains listed next were all sequenced from one sample in a study of T cells expressing NK-cell markers. TCRdb reprocessed the 5' RACE reads, keeping one entry per CDR3 protein, no DNA. The listing records some 460,000 distinct CDR3 sequences. The sequenced sample consisted of blood T cells: a sorted CD56 or NKG2C T cell subset, CD4+ or CD8+ T cells, or bulk PBMC T cells (not recorded which). These receptors came from a woman aged 45 to 65 in good health.

The gene calls are TRBV3-1 and TRBJ2-2; TCRdb's assignment of TRBD2 cannot be checked, as there is no DNA. The CDR3 length is 15 residues. Germline V gene sequence: CDR1 LGHDT, CDR2 YNNKEL (reference sequence). The CDR3 loop is CASSQAGGHTGELFF.

The chain combines TRBV2 with TRBJ2-2; as DNA is missing, the TRBD2 call by TCRdb cannot be tested. Germline CDR1 reads SNHLY; CDR2 reads FYNNEI. This CDR3 has 17 amino acids. CDR3 amino acids: CASSGPSPSGIVGELFF.

CDR3 amino acids: CASSQDPGKGYEQFF. The rearrangement joins TRBV3-1 to TRBJ2-1; the D gene TCRdb calls, TRBD1, cannot be checked with no DNA. Looked up from germline, CDR1 is LGHDT and CDR2 is YNNKEL (reference sequence). The CDR3 loop spans 15 amino acids.

This chain links TRBV9 with TRBJ2-3; the TCRdb D gene call, TRBD2, has no DNA to confirm it. Germline CDR1 SGDLS, CDR2 YYNGEE. The CDR3 is made up of 19 amino acids. The CDR3: CASSASGGGGTNVRHIQYF.

V is TRBV18 and J is TRBJ1-1. The CDR3 spans 15 residues. Looked up from germline, CDR1 is KGHSH and CDR2 is LQKENI. CDR3 sequence: CASSPTWALGTEAFF. Full variable domain (rest looked up from reference TRBV18 and TRBJ1-1): NAGVMQNPRHLVRRRGQEARLRCSPMKGHSHVYWYRQLPEEGLKFMVYLQKENIIDESGMPKERFSAEFPKEGPSILRIQQVVRGDSAAYFCASSPTWALGTEAFFGQGTRLTVV.

This rearrangement joins TRBV12-3 or TRBV12-4 to TRBJ2-1; TCRdb's D call of TRBD2 is untestable without DNA. CDR3 size: 16 residues. The CDR3 spells CASSAQTGGQANEQFF.

The genes are TRBV20-1 and TRBJ1-2; TCRdb indicates TRBD1, and absent DNA this call remains unverified. CDR1 and CDR2 (germline): DFQATT, SNEGSKA (reference sequence). The CDR3 has 13 residues. The CDR3 sequence: CSATGGGGWGYTF.

The chain uses TRBV27 and TRBJ2-3. Germline CDR1 reads MNHEY; CDR2 reads SMNVEV (reference sequence). The CDR3 extends over 16 amino acids. The CDR3 spells CASRAVPVIGTDTQYF.

J is TRBJ2-5 and V is TRBV3-1; TCRdb's D gene call, TRBD2, goes unchecked for lack of DNA. The CDR3 contains 15 residues. From germline, CDR1 is LGHDT and CDR2 YNNKEL (reference sequence). The CDR3 reads CASSQVPQDQETQYF.

The chain carries TRBV5-5 and TRBJ2-7. The CDR3 length is 13 residues. Germline CDR1 reads SGHKS; CDR2 reads YYEKEE (reference sequence). This chain's CDR3 is CASRQASGSEQYF.